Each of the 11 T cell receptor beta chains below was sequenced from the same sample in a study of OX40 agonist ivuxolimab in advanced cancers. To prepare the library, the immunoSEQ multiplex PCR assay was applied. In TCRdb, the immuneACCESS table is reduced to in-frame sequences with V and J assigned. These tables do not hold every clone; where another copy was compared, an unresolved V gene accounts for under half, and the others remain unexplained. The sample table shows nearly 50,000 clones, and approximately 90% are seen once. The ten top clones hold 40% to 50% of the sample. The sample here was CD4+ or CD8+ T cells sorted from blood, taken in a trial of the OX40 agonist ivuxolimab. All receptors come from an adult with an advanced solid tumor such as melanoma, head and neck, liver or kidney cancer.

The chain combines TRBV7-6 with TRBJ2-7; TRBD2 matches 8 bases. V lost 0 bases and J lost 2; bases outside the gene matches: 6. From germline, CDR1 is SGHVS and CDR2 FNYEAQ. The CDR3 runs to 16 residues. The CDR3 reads CASSLAVAGTAYEQYF. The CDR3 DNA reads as TGTGCCAGCAGCTTAGCTGTAGCGGGGACTGCCTACGAGCAGTACTTC.

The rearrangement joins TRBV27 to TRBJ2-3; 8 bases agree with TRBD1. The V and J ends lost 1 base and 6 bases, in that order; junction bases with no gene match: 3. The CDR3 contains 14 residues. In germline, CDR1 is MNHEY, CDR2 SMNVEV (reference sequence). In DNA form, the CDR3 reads TGTGCCAGCAGTTTATGGACAGGGTGGGATACGCAGTATTTT. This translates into CASSLWTGWDTQYF.

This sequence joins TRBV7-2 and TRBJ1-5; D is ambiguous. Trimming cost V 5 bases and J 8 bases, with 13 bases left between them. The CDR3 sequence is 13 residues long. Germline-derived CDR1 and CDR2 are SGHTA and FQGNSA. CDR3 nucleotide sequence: TGTGCCAGCAGCCTCAGTCCTGTTGAGCCCCAGCATTTT. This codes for CASSLSPVEPQHF. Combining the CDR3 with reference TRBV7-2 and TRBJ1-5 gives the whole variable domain GAGVSQSPSNKVTEKGKDVELRCDPISGHTALYWYRQSLGQGLEFLIYFQGNSAPDKSGLPSDRFSAERTGGSVSTLTIQRTQQEDSAVYLCASSLSPVEPQHFGDGTRLSIL.

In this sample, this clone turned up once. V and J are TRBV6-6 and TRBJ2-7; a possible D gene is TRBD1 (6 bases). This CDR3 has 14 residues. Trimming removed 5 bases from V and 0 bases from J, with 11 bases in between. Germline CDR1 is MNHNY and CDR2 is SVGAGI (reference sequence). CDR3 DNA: TGTGCCAGCAGTAACCGGGACAACTCCTACGAGCAGTACTTC. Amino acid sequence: CASSNRDNSYEQYF.

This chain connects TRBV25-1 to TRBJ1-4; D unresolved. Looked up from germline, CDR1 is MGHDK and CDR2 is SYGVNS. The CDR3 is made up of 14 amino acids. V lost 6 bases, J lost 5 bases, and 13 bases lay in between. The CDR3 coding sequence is TGTGCCAGCAGCGGGCGGAACCTCAATGAAAAACTGTTTTTT. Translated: CASSGRNLNEKLFF.

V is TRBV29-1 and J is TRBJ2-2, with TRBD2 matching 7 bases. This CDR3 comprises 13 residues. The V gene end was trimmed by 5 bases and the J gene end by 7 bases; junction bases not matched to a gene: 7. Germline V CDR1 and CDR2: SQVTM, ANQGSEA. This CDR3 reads CSVTQGGHGELFF. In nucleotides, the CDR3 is TGCAGCGTTACCCAGGGAGGGCACGGGGAGCTGTTTTTT.

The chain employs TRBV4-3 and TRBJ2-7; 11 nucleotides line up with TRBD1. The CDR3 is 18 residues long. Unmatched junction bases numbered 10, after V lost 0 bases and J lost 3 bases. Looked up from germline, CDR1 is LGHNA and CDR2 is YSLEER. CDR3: CASSQDAPDRGLVYEQYF. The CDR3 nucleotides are TGCGCCAGCAGCCAAGATGCCCCGGACAGGGGGCTGGTCTACGAGCAGTACTTC.

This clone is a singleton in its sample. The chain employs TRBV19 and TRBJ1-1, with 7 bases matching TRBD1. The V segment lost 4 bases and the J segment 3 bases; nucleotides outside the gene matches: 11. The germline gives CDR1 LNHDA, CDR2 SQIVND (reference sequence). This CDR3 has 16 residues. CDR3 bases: TGTGCCAGTAGTACGTCCGAGGGGGCAACGGACACTGAAGCTTTCTTT. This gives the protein CASSTSEGATDTEAFF. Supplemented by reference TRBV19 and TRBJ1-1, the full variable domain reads DGGITQSPKYLFRKEGQNVTLSCEQNLNHDAMYWYRQDPGQGLRLIYYSQIVNDFQKGDIAEGYSVSREKKESFPLTVTSAQKNPTAFYLCASSTSEGATDTEAFFGQGTRLTVV.

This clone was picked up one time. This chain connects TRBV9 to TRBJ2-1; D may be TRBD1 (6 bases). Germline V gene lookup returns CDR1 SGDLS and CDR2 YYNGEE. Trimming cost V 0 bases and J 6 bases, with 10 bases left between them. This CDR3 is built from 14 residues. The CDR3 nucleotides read TGTGCCAGCAGCGTAGGGGGGCCGCTCAATGAGCAGTTCTTC. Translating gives CASSVGGPLNEQFF.

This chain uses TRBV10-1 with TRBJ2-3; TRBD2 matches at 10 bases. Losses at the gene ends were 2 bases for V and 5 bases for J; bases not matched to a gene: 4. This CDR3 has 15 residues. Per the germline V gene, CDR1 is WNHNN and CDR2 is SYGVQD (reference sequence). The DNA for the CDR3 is TGCGCCAGCAGTGAGCCTAGCGGGGGACAAGATACGCAGTATTTT. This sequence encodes CASSEPSGGQDTQYF.

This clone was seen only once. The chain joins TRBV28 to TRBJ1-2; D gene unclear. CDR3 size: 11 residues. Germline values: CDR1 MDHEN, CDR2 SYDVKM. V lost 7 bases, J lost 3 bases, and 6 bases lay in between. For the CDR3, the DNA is TGTGCCAGCACCGCAGACTATGGCTACACCTTC. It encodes CASTADYGYTF.